This T cell receptor (beta chain) was sequenced for a study of T cell responses to AZD1222 COVID-19 vaccine. Details on this clone: What it recognizes is unknown.

Findings and limits, study-wide: Vaccine-associated CD4 TCRs ranged over spike, dominating at 160-218 and 743-854. Repertoire collection took place solely once the T cell response had peaked.

The table came from immunoSEQ multiplex PCR; TCRdb's copy has only in-frame clones and leaves some out. The table includes 85,000 to 120,000 clones, 90% detected once. Sequences were derived from peripheral blood, sampled on day 0 of AZD1222 vaccination. This clonotype was obtained from an adult in good health.

In nucleotides, the CDR3 is TGTGCCAGCTCACCACCGATGGGGCCCGACGAGCAGTACTTC. Translated: CASSPPMGPDEQYF. The gene calls are TRBV18 and TRBJ2-7; TRBD1 is a possible D gene (5 bases). Trimming took off 0 bases at V and 5 bases at J, with 11 bases between the two ends. Germline V lookup: CDR1 KGHSH, CDR2 LQKENI. The CDR3 covers 14 residues.